Following are 10 T cell receptor beta chains from one sample sequenced in a study of Tregs in tolerant kidney transplant recipients. The protocol was immunoSEQ multiplex PCR, while the TCRdb copy is restricted to in-frame clones and leaves out a portion. The data show 240,000 or so clones, with approximately 83% seen just once and approximately 0.69% held by the top ten. Material for sequencing was CD4+ T cells from blood. The receptor set was obtained from a human donor in good health.

The CDR3 protein is CASSSGQGTQAGELFF. The DNA for the CDR3 is TGCGCCAGCAGCTCGGGACAGGGGACACAGGCCGGGGAGCTGTTTTTT. The rearrangement joins TRBV5-1 to TRBJ2-2, with 10 bases that match TRBD1. The CDR3 covers 16 residues. The ends lost 3 bases at V and 6 bases at J; junction bases unmatched: 8. Germline loops: CDR1 SGHRS, CDR2 YFSETQ.

This chain uses TRBV6-1 with TRBJ2-2; possibly TRBD1 for D (6 bases). This CDR3 contains 13 residues. Germline V gene data show CDR1 as MNHNS and CDR2 as SASEGT. V lost 8 bases and J lost 4, with 11 bases in between. CDR3 DNA: TGTGCCAGCGGGCAGGGGATCACCGGGGAGCTGTTTTTT. It specifies CASGQGITGELFF.

In nucleotides, the CDR3 is TGTGCCAGCAGCCCGGGACTAGCGGGGGTGGCAGATACGCAGTATTTT. As protein: CASSPGLAGVADTQYF. The chain employs TRBV7-2 and TRBJ2-3; the match to TRBD2 covers 14 bases. V dropped 5 bases and J dropped 4; count of bases not matched to a gene: 5. The CDR3 loop spans 16 amino acids. CDR1 SGHTA and CDR2 FQGNSA come from the germline V gene.

This chain's CDR3 is CSVEEVNYLGYTF. CDR3 DNA: TGCAGCGTTGAAGAAGTAAACTATCTGGGCTACACCTTC. The chain has TRBV29-1 and TRBJ1-2; unclear D gene. Germline V CDR1 and CDR2: SQVTM, ANQGSEA. The V gene lost 0 bases and the J gene lost 8 bases, with 13 bases spanning the gap. The length of the CDR3 is 13 residues.

The CDR3 here is CAQTSSSYEQYF. DNA for the CDR3: TGCGCCCAGACGTCCAGCTCCTACGAGCAGTACTTC. The chain recombines TRBV5-1 with TRBJ2-7; D is unclear. Trimming left V 10 bases short and J 0 bases short, with 11 bases between. The germline V gene has CDR1 SGHRS and CDR2 YFSETQ. The CDR3 has 12 amino acids.

The chain carries TRBV29-1 and TRBJ1-1; no reliable D call. Germline loops: CDR1 SQVTM, CDR2 ANQGSEA. The CDR3 totals 11 residues. Trimming took 8 bases from V and 2 from J, leaving 9 bases between them. CDR3 sequence (DNA): TGCAGCACAGCGAGAAACACTGAAGCTTTCTTT. This gives the protein CSTARNTEAFF. Filled out from reference TRBV29-1 and TRBJ1-1, the complete variable domain reads SAVISQKPSRDICQRGTSLTIQCQVDSQVTMMFWYRQQPGQSLTLIATANQGSEATYESGFVIDKFPISRPNLTFSTLTVSNMSPEDSSIYLCSTARNTEAFFGQGTRLTVV.

V usage is TRBV5-1 and J usage is TRBJ2-3; TRBD2 matches at 7 bases. V dropped 0 bases and J dropped 6; count of bases not matched to a gene: 4. CDR3 length: 14 amino acids. Germline CDR1 reads SGHRS; CDR2 reads YFSETQ. The CDR3 protein is CASSLEREADTQYF. The CDR3 DNA reads as TGCGCCAGCAGCTTGGAGCGGGAAGCGGATACGCAGTATTTT.

This chain connects TRBV14 to TRBJ2-1, with TRBD1 as a possible D gene (6 bases). Germline loops: CDR1 SGHDN, CDR2 FVKESK. The V and J ends lost 2 bases and 0 bases respectively, with 8 bases between them. The length of the CDR3 is 15 residues. This chain's CDR3 is CASSQQGPSYNEQFF. CDR3 sequence (DNA): TGTGCCAGCAGCCAACAGGGGCCCTCCTACAATGAGCAGTTCTTC.

This clone was detected only a few times. This sequence joins TRBV5-1 and TRBJ1-6; D is possibly TRBD1 (5 bases). Trimming removed 3 bases from V and 8 bases from J, with 12 bases in between. Germline CDR1 reads SGHRS; CDR2 reads YFSETQ. The CDR3 has 14 amino acids. The CDR3 region is CASSSRVEDSPLHF. CDR3 bases: TGCGCCAGCAGCTCCAGGGTGGAAGATTCACCCCTCCACTTT.

This chain joins TRBV5-1 and TRBJ2-2; TRBD2 matches at 12 bases. Germline loops: CDR1 SGHRS, CDR2 YFSETQ. V trimming: 4 bases; J trimming: 6 bases; junction bases outside the gene matches: 7. This CDR3 is 16 amino acids long. The chain's CDR3 is CASSLTSGSGAGELFF. The CDR3 DNA follows: TGCGCCAGCAGCCTGACTAGCGGGAGTGGCGCCGGGGAGCTGTTTTTT.